This T cell receptor (beta chain) was profiled in a study of OX40 agonist ivuxolimab in advanced cancers. Here immunoSEQ multiplex PCR was the method, and the copy in TCRdb shows in-frame clones only, minus some. The sample lists some 79,000 clones, around 90% occurring once. Germline CDR1 LGHNA, CDR2 YSLEER. CDR3 length: 16 residues. Trimming removed 4 bases from V and 6 bases from J; junction bases left unmatched: 5. Here the sequenced sample was CD4+ or CD8+ T cells sorted from blood, taken in a trial of the OX40 agonist ivuxolimab. The origin of this receptor is an adult with an advanced solid tumor such as melanoma, head and neck, liver or kidney cancer. The genes are TRBV4-3 and TRBJ2-3; 15 nucleotides agree with TRBD2. CDR3 in DNA: TGCGCCAGCAGCCCCGGACTAGCGGGAGGGGTGGATACGCAGTATTTT. Protein product: CASSPGLAGGVDTQYF.